This TCR beta chain was sequenced for a study of molecular identifiers for immune sequencing clone quantification (dated by TCRdb to about 2018). With respect to the entire study: In a replicate experiment, RNA from roughly 21,000 or 96,000 naive CD8 T cells was split into five aliquots, four of which were sequenced. This methods study benchmarked molecular-identifier clustering-based TCR repertoire sequencing (MIDCIRS) and TCR RNA copy counting, using CD8 T cells to do so.

A remark on this clonotype: Which antigen it targets is not known. A much larger clone lies a single base off, so this may be a read error.

The junction shows trimming of 4 bases on V and 9 bases on J, and the gene matches do not reach 11 bases of it. Per the germline V gene, SGHVT is the CDR1 and SQSDAQ is the CDR2. Inclusive of the bounding cysteine and phenylalanine, the CDR3 is 15 residues long. The retained sequence is limited to the CDR3, 45 bases, with the frame set at the first base. Library prep was done by PCR. Sequencer: NextSeq 500. Bulk TCR libraries were generated as previously described, with the TCR primers listed in Table S5 used. The Qiagen AllPrep DNA/RNA kit was used to purify total RNA. Before any analysis, reads coming from multiple sequencing runs of the same library were combined into one pool. The source study handled its data this way. Reads were retained only if their TCR constant sequence matched exactly, and those retained reads were trimmed to 150 nt and grouped according to their 12-nt molecular barcodes. Reads within each barcode group were sub-clustered using a 15% Levenshtein threshold, and quality-weighted consensus sequences were constructed for each RNA molecule. Non-functional sequences were discarded, and so were lower-count sequences lying one edit away from another sequence. On the basis of fitting two negative binomial distributions, barcode sub-clusters with fewer than 20% of the maximum read count were discarded. The raw public reads went through TCRdb reprocessing: fastp at Q25, MiXCR clone calling, in-frame beta chains kept. All rows with the same CDR3 protein become a single entry with the most common DNA and genes. The V and J calls were determined by TCRdb, not by the authors. The sample includes approximately 680,000 distinct CDR3 sequences, with around 25% observed a single time. Of the sample, roughly 0.83% falls within the top ten clones.

Study-level results and caveats: Identical TCR molecules sharing a barcode could cause highly expanded clone sizes to be underestimated. Spiked-in Jurkat TCR RNA (around eleven copies' worth), which is not part of the donor repertoire, was contained in the naive libraries. A single cell's worth of spiked-in Jurkat TCR RNA was reported detectable even among under 1.1 million naive CD8 T cells. Modeling gave around 3 recovered TCR RNA copies per cell versus about 10 by digital PCR, implying 25% to 30% capture efficiency. When barcode sub-clustering was left out, chimeric consensus sequences inflated TCR diversity, with chimeras reaching as high as 47%. In CMV-specific effector cells, clones with more than 20 RNA copies contained over 99% of molecules, whereas in naive cells such clones contained under 1% of molecules.

Libraries of naive CD8 T cells were built from around 18,000 to 910,000 sorted cells, with 10%, 30% or 50% of the purified RNA used. Naive CD8 T cells were FACS-sorted as CD8+CD4-CCR7+CD45RA+ on a BD FACSAria II into RLT Plus buffer. To test detection sensitivity, Jurkat RNA equivalent to more than 8 TCR copies was spiked into samples of about 18,000-1,000,000 naive CD8 T cells. CD8 T cells were enriched using RosetteSep CD8+ T Cell Enrichment Cocktail and Ficoll-Paque, and the enriched cells then underwent ACK red cell lysis. The chain couples TRBV7-4 to TRBJ2-5; the junction holds 10 bases that match TRBD2. The TCR was taken from a human donor in good health. Some libraries in this study had Jurkat cell RNA spiked in. What was sequenced was naive CD8+ T cells from blood, with Jurkat cell RNA spiked in. The sample's cell subset or site label, in plain terms: FACS-sorted CD8+CD4-CCR7+CD45RA+ naive T cells. The nucleotide sequence is given as TGTGCCAGCAGCTCTCTCAGCGGGGGGGCCCAGGCCCAGTACTTC. Translated, it gives CASSSLSGGAQAQYF.